The text below deals with one T cell receptor (beta chain). Germline-derived CDR1 and CDR2 are KGHSH and LQKENI. With 4 bases removed from V and 3 bases from J, the gap between germline ends came to 12 bases. The CDR3 totals 14 residues. They built TCR cDNA with 5'RACE template switching, a step that put in a universal primer site and UMIs. TCRdb recomputed calls from the 5' RACE reads with MiXCR, one row per CDR3 protein. The sample lists 500,000 to 650,000 distinct CDR3 sequences, 17% occurring once. This sample was taken from a study of T cells after yellow fever vaccination. The rearrangement joins TRBV18 to TRBJ1-2, with D perhaps TRBD1 (6 bases). The clonotype originates from a man between 18 and 35 years old who received the YFV17D yellow fever vaccine. The sample was PBMCs, taken 4 to 5 days after the first yellow fever vaccination. CDR3 sequence: CASSLGDTDYGYTF. CDR3 coding DNA: TGTGCCAGCTCACTTGGGGACACTGACTATGGCTACACCTTC.